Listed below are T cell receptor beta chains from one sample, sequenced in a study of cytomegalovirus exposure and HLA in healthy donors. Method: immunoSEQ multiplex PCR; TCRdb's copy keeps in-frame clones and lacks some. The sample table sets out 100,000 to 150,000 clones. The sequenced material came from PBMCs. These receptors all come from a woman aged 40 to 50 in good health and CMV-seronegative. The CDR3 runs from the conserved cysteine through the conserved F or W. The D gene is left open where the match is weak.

CDR3nt: TGTGCCAGCAGCCCTCCCGGGGGTACTGAAGCTTTCTTT
CDR3aa: CASSPPGGTEAFF
j_gene: TRBJ1-1
d_gene: NA
v_gene: TRBV4-2

CDR3nt: TGTGCCAGTAGTAGGCAGGGGGCGTCCAAAAACATTCAGTACTTC
CDR3aa: CASSRQGASKNIQYF
j_gene: TRBJ2-4
d_gene: TRBD1
v_gene: TRBV19

CDR3nt: TGTGCCAGCAGCTTACCGCCTAGGACAGGGGGCGGATACGAGCAGTACTTC
CDR3aa: CASSLPPRTGGGYEQYF
j_gene: TRBJ2-7
d_gene: TRBD1
v_gene: TRBV7-8

CDR3nt: TGTGCCAGCAGCTTATTCTCGGACAATGAGCAGTTCTTC
CDR3aa: CASSLFSDNEQFF
j_gene: TRBJ2-1
d_gene: NA
v_gene: TRBV11-3

CDR3nt: TGTGCCAGCAGCCTTACGAACTCCCAAGAGACCCAGTACTTC
CDR3aa: CASSLTNSQETQYF
j_gene: TRBJ2-5
d_gene: NA
v_gene: TRBV7-3

CDR3nt: TGTGCCAGCATCTTTGCAGGGCCGAATCAGCCCCAGCATTTT
CDR3aa: CASIFAGPNQPQHF
j_gene: TRBJ1-5
d_gene: NA
v_gene: TRBV28

CDR3nt: TGCGCCAGCAGCTTGACACAAGGCACTTTGACTTATGGCTACACCTTC
CDR3aa: CASSLTQGTLTYGYTF
j_gene: TRBJ1-2
d_gene: NA
v_gene: TRBV5-1

CDR3nt: TGTGCCAGCAGCGCGGGACTCATGAACACTGAAGCTTTCTTT
CDR3aa: CASSAGLMNTEAFF
j_gene: TRBJ1-1
d_gene: NA
v_gene: TRBV9

CDR3nt: TGTGCCAGCAGTTTGGTGGACAGGTTCGATGGCTACACCTTC
CDR3aa: CASSLVDRFDGYTF
j_gene: TRBJ1-2
d_gene: TRBD1
v_gene: TRBV28

CDR3nt: TGTGCCAGCAGCTTAGATCCAGCGGGGGCGACAGATACGCAGTATTTT
CDR3aa: CASSLDPAGATDTQYF
j_gene: TRBJ2-3
d_gene: TRBD2
v_gene: TRBV7-2